This T cell receptor beta chain was identified during a study of vaccination and CD4 T cells after COVID-19. For the study at large: Ranging from 14 to 241, the interval between dose two and post-vaccine sampling had a median of approximately 77 days.

J was trimmed by 4 bases and V by 5 bases; bases with no gene match: 5. Germline V gene data show CDR1 as MNHEY and CDR2 as SMNVEV (reference sequence). CDR3 size: 15 residues. The Oncomine TCR Beta short-read assay sequenced DNA from cultured CD4+ T cells. Each CDR3 protein gets one entry after TCRdb re-called the PCR reads with MiXCR. The sample consists of some 3,500 distinct CDR3 sequences, approximately 25% of them appearing once. In its sample, this clonotype ranks as medium-sized. The target antigen is unknown. Treatment in this sample: 10-day PBMC culture with coronavirus spike peptide pools or control peptides (ViraFEST assay). Samples of CD4+ T cells were obtained from the unexposed donor before the COVID-19 pandemic (2011-2018). ViraFEST expanded antigen-specific T cells with peptide pools, then sequenced TCRs. Per well, some 2.2 million PBMCs were cultured in the presence of around 9.4 IU/ml IL-2 and 9 to 10 ug/ml peptide pools. Whenever cell numbers allowed, CD4+ T cells from unexposed donors were probed with SARS-CoV-2 S/N and four cold-coronavirus spikes.

The chain combines TRBV27 with TRBJ1-2, with TRBD1 matching 12 bases. The specimen was CD4+ T cells from blood, cultured in vitro. The sequence was obtained from a human donor in good health. CDR3 in amino acids: CASSIPGQGAYGYTF. The DNA for the CDR3 is TGTGCCAGCAGTATTCCGGGACAGGGGGCCTATGGCTACACCTTC.